The entry below describes one T cell receptor beta chain. The data derive from a study of blood T cell repertoires in COVID-19. Study-level background: PBMCs, B-cell-depleted T cells, or T cells were the source of the cDNA or gDNA that made up the material.

Profiled with immunoSEQ multiplex PCR; TCRdb holds only in-frame clones, not every one. The sample has fewer than 200,000 clones, around 80% seen once. Residents of over 20 US areas, aged about 18 to 95 years, made up the participants. Researchers sorted participants into cohorts using their self-reported clinical history. Sequenced sample: PBMCs or T cells enriched from blood (not recorded which). This clonotype originated in a woman between 45 and 60 years old in a cohort exposed to, infected with or recovered from COVID-19 (not recorded which).

CDR3 loop: CATPYRDGYTF. In nucleotides, the CDR3 is TGTGCCACTCCATACAGGGATGGCTACACCTTC. The V gene is TRBV19, the J gene TRBJ1-2; D possibly corresponds to TRBD1 (6 bases). CDR3 length equals 11 residues. V shed 10 bases and J shed 6 bases, with 12 bases lying between them. Germline lookup yields CDR1 LNHDA and CDR2 SQIVND (reference sequence).